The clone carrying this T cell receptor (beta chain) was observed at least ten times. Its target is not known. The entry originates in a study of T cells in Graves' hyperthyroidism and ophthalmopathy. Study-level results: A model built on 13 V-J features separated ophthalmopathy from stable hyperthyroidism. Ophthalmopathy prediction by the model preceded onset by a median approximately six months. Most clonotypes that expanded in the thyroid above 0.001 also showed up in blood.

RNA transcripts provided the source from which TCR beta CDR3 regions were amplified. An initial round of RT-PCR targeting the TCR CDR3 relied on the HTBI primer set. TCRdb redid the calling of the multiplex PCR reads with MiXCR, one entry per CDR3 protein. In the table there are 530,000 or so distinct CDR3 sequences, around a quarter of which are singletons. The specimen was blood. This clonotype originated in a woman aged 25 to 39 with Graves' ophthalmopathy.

Written as DNA, the CDR3 is TGTGCCAGCAGTTTAGGTGAAAAAGCTTTCTTT. This codes for CASSLGEKAFF. The chain links TRBV12-3 or TRBV12-4 to TRBJ1-1; no firm D call. Trimming removed 1 base from V and 9 bases from J, with 6 bases in between. The CDR3 length is 11 residues.